A single sample is the source of the 14 T cell receptor beta chains below, sequenced in a study of CD8 T cells in ankylosing spondylitis. TCRdb re-called the 5' RACE reads through MiXCR, storing one row per CDR3 protein. The table has hundreds of thousands of distinct CDR3 sequences, around 20% seen once. Source material: blood, either unsorted or a sorted T cell fraction (not recorded which). Receptor source: a male donor with ankylosing spondylitis or in good health (not recorded which).

The rearrangement joins TRBV6-1 to TRBJ2-3; D is possibly TRBD2 (5 bases). The CDR3 runs to 13 residues. CDR1 and CDR2 (germline): MNHNS, SASEGT. V lost 3 bases and J lost 6, with 10 bases in between. CDR3: CASSDVDWDTQYF. The DNA for the CDR3 is TGTGCCAGCAGTGATGTGGACTGGGATACGCAGTATTTT.

The chain couples TRBV20-1 to TRBJ2-7; 14 bases agree with TRBD2. Germline-derived CDR1 and CDR2 are DFQATT and SNEGSKA (reference sequence). Unmatched junction bases numbered 1, after V lost 3 bases and J lost 3 bases. This CDR3 is 14 amino acids long. The CDR3 is CSARTSGRDYEQYV. The CDR3 DNA reads TGCAGTGCTAGGACTAGCGGGAGGGACTACGAGCAGTACGTC.

As DNA, the CDR3 is TGCAGTGCTCAAACGACAGGGGGCGTAGGCACAGATACGCAGTATTTT. This codes for CSAQTTGGVGTDTQYF. The chain employs TRBV20-1 and TRBJ2-3, with 10 nucleotides matching TRBD1. This CDR3 is 16 amino acids long. V was pared by 5 bases and J by 1 base, with 9 bases of the junction left unmatched. Germline lookup yields CDR1 DFQATT and CDR2 SNEGSKA (reference sequence).

This clonotype was recorded a few times. The chain is built from TRBV28 and TRBJ1-1, with D unclear. Germline CDR1 and CDR2: MDHEN and SYDVKM. V dropped 2 bases and J dropped 0 bases, with 7 bases sitting between them. The CDR3 totals 14 residues. The CDR3 DNA follows: TGTGCCAGCAGTTTACTTACGGTGAACACTGAAGCTTTCTTT. It codes for CASSLLTVNTEAFF.

In its sample, this clonotype was seen a few times. The chain has TRBV27 and TRBJ1-4; D remains unclear. CDR3 size: 13 residues. Trimming removed 6 bases from V and 1 base from J, with 6 bases in between. Germline V CDR1 and CDR2: MNHEY, SMNVEV (reference sequence). The CDR3 protein is CASRRRTNEKLFF. In DNA, the CDR3 is TGTGCCAGCAGAAGGCGAACTAATGAAAAACTGTTTTTT.

This clonotype was seen a few times. The gene calls are TRBV9 and TRBJ1-4; 10 bases align to TRBD1. The CDR3 extends over 20 amino acids. V was clipped by 3 bases and J by 6 bases; unmatched bases: 20. Germline CDR1 is SGDLS and CDR2 is YYNGEE. The CDR3 region is CASSEKEWGQGFFYHEKLFF. Written as DNA, the CDR3 is TGTGCCAGCAGCGAGAAAGAGTGGGGACAGGGGTTCTTTTACCATGAAAAACTGTTTTTT.

The chain uses TRBV20-1 and TRBJ2-5; TRBD2 agrees at 7 bases. V dropped 1 base and J dropped 1; count of bases not matched to a gene: 12. This CDR3 contains 17 residues. CDR1 and CDR2 from the germline V gene are DFQATT and SNEGSKA (reference sequence). DNA for the CDR3: TGCAGTGCTAGAGGGGAGGGTGAGGGCTTAAGCCAAGAGACCCAGTACTTC. Translating gives CSARGEGEGLSQETQYF.

The table lists this clonotype with a few counts. The chain couples TRBV5-1 to TRBJ2-2; D is uncertain. Per the germline V gene, CDR1 is SGHRS and CDR2 is YFSETQ. CDR3 length: 13 residues. Deletions cut 5 bases from V and 4 bases from J, with 9 bases between. Written as DNA, the CDR3 is TGCGCCAGCAGTACGGCTGGCACCGGGGAGCTGTTTTTT. It yields the protein CASSTAGTGELFF.

This clonotype has only a few counts. The CDR3 reads CASSLGGRAPLETQYF. DNA of the CDR3: TGTGCCAGCAGCTTGGGAGGCAGGGCGCCCCTGGAGACCCAGTACTTC. The V call is TRBV5-6, the J call TRBJ2-5, with D perhaps TRBD1 (5 bases). Trimming took off 0 bases at V and 5 bases at J, with 17 bases between the two ends. Germline V CDR1 and CDR2: SGHDT, YYEEEE. CDR3 length equals 16 residues.

This clonotype was found a few times. This chain connects TRBV3-1 to TRBJ2-2; TRBD1 aligns across 7 bases. V lost 6 bases to trimming and J lost 4 bases; unmatched junction nucleotides: 8. CDR3 size: 15 residues. Germline CDR1 is LGHDT and CDR2 is YNNKEL (reference sequence). CDR3 in DNA: TGTGCCAGCAGACTGACAGGGACCCCCACCGGGGAGCTGTTTTTT. This translates into CASRLTGTPTGELFF. The full variable domain, completed using reference TRBV3-1 and TRBJ2-2, is DTAVSQTPKYLVTQMGNDKSIKCEQNLGHDTMYWYKQDSKKFLKIMFSYNNKELIINETVPNRFSPKSPDKAHLNLHINSLELGDSAVYFCASRLTGTPTGELFFGEGSRLTVL.

There are a few counts of this clonotype. This CDR3 is CASSKSGGQNTGELFF. The DNA of the CDR3 is TGTGCCAGCAGCAAATCGGGGGGGCAGAACACCGGGGAGCTGTTTTTT. The chain joins TRBV21-1 to TRBJ2-2; the table's D call, TRBD1, was not checked against the DNA. TRBV21-1 is recorded as a pseudogene. This CDR3 has 16 residues.

The V and J genes are TRBV5-1 and TRBJ2-1; D possibly corresponds to TRBD2 (5 bases). CDR3 length: 16 residues. The germline V and J ends were trimmed by 3 bases and 0 bases, with 13 bases remaining between them. Germline V gene sequence: CDR1 SGHRS, CDR2 YFSETQ. Here the CDR3 DNA reads TGCGCCAGCAGCTCCTCGGGAAGTCGCTCCTACAATGAGCAGTTCTTC. It specifies CASSSSGSRSYNEQFF.

This clonotype was counted a few times. The chain couples TRBV5-8 to TRBJ1-5; D is uncertain. The CDR3 is 15 residues long. The germline gives CDR1 SGHTS, CDR2 YDEGEE. Trimming stripped 0 bases from V and 5 bases from J, with 12 bases between. The DNA for the CDR3 is TGTGCCAGCAGCTTGGAAGGCTCGGGGTATCAGCCCCAGCATTTT. Protein product: CASSLEGSGYQPQHF.

This clonotype was counted a few times. This chain connects TRBV12-3 or TRBV12-4 to TRBJ2-1; the D is unclear. With 3 bases removed from V and 2 bases from J, the gap between germline ends came to 11 bases. This CDR3 spans 15 amino acids. The CDR3 sequence is CASSFGRSPYNEQFF. The CDR3 coding sequence is TGTGCCAGCAGTTTTGGCCGGAGCCCCTACAATGAGCAGTTCTTC.